The text below deals with one T cell receptor beta chain. The antigen is undetermined. This sample stems from a study of shared clonotypes between healthy human individuals. Measured with immunoSEQ multiplex PCR; TCRdb has only the in-frame clones, and not every one. The table has around 1,900,000 clones, about 93% seen once; the top ten hold about 1.6%. Naive-designated CD8 cells lacked CD45RO, were positively enriched for CCR7, and omitted terminally differentiated effector memory CD45RA+ cells. Germline V gene sequence: CDR1 SEHNR, CDR2 FQNEAQ (reference sequence). The V and J ends lost 7 bases and 2 bases, in that order; junction bases with no gene match: 8. The CDR3 consists of 15 residues. Regarding the study as a whole: Incompleteness in sorted-subset sequencing, despite large depth, was shown by rarefaction.

This sequence joins TRBV7-9 and TRBJ1-3, with 7 bases matching TRBD1. This receptor was obtained from a man aged 18 to 35 in good health. Some clones in this sample may be carry-over from other donors' samples. The specimen was naive CD8+ T cells from PBMCs. CDR3: CASNRPGTAGNTIYF. DNA of the CDR3: TGTGCCAGCAACAGACCTGGGACAGCTGGAAACACCATATATTTT.